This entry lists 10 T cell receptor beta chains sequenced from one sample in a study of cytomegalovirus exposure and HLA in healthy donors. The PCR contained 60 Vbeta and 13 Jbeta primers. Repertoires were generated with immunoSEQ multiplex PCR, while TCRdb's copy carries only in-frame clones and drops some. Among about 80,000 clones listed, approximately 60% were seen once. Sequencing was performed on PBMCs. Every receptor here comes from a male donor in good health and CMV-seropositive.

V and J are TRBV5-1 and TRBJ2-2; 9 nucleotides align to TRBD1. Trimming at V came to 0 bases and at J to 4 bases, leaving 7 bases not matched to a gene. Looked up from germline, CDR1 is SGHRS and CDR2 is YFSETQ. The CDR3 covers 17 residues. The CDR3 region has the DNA TGCGCCAGCAGCTTGGCACCCGGGACAGGGATCACCGGGGAGCTGTTTTTT. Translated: CASSLAPGTGITGELFF.

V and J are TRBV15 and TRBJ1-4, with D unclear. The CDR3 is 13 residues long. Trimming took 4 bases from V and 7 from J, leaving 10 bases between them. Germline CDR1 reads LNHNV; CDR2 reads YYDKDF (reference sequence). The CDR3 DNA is TGTGCCACCAGCACTGGAGACGGTGAAAAACTGTTTTTT. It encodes CATSTGDGEKLFF.

CDR3 amino acids: CASSHSAESIYYEQFF. The CDR3 bases are TGTGCCAGCAGCCACTCGGCGGAGAGTATATACTATGAGCAGTTCTTC. This chain joins TRBV6-6 and TRBJ2-1; the D is unclear. Trimming left V 6 bases short and J 8 bases short, with 23 bases between. The CDR3 spans 16 residues. CDR1 is MNHNY, CDR2 SVGAGI, per germline (reference sequence).

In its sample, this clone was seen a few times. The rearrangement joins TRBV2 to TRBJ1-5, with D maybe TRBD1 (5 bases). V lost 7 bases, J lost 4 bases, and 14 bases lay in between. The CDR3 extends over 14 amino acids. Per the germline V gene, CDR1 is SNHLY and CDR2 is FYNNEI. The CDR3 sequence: CASTADMANQPQHF. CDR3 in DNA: TGTGCCAGCACCGCGGACATGGCTAATCAGCCCCAGCATTTT.

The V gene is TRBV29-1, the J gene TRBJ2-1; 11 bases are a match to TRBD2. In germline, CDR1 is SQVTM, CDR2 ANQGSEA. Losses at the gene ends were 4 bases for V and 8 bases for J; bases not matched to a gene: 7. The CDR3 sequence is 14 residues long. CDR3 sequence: CSVVSGLAVDEQFF. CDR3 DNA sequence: TGCAGCGTTGTTTCGGGACTAGCGGTAGATGAGCAGTTCTTC.

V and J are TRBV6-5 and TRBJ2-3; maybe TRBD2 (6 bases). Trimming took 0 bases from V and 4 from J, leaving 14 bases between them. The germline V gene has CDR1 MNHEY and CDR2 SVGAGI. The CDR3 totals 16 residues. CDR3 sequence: CASSYSAGRMADTQYF. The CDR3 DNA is TGTGCCAGCAGTTACTCGGCCGGGAGAATGGCAGATACGCAGTATTTT.

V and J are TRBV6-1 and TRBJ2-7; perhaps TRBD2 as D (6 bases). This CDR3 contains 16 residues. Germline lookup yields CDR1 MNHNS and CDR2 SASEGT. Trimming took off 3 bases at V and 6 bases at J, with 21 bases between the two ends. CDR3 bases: TGTGCCAGCAGTGACGCGGGCGGGGCATGGGGTGCCGAGCAGTACTTC. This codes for CASSDAGGAWGAEQYF.

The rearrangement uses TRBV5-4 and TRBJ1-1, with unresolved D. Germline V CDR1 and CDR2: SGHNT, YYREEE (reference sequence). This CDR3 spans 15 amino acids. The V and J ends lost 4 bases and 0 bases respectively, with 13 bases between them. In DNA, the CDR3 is TGTGCCAGCAGCCCTAAACAGATTCTGAACACTGAAGCTTTCTTT. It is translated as CASSPKQILNTEAFF.

For the CDR3, the DNA is TGTGCCAGCGAGGACAGGATAAATCAGCCCCAGCATTTT. Translating it yields CASEDRINQPQHF. The V and J genes are TRBV6-1 and TRBJ1-5; 7 bases agree with TRBD1. Germline loops: CDR1 MNHNS, CDR2 SASEGT. Trimming took 8 bases from V and 4 from J; bases not matched to a gene: 5. The CDR3 sequence is 13 residues long.

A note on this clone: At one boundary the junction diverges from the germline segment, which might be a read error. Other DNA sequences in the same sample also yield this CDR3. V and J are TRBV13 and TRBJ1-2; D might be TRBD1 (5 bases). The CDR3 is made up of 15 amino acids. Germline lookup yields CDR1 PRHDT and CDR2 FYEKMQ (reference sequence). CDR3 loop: CASSPGLADTRGYTF. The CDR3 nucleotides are TGCGCCAGCAGCCCAGGGTTAGCAGATACAAGGGGCTACACCTTC.